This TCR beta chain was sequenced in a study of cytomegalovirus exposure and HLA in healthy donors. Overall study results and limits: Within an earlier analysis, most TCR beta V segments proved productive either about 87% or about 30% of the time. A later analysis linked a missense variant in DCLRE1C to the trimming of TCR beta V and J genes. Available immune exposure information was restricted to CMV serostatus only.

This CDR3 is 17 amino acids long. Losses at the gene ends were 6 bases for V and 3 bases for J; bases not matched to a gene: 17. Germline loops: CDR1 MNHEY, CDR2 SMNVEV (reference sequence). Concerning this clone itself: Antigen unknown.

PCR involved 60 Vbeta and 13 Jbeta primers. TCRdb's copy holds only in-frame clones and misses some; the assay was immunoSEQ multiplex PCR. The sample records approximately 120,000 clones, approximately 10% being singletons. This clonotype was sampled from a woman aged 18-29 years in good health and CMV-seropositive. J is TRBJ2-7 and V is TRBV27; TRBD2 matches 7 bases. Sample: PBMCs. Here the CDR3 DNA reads TGTGCCAGCAGCGGGAATGCGGGAGAGAGGTATTTCTACGAGCAGTACTTC. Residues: CASSGNAGERYFYEQYF.